This record covers a single T cell receptor beta chain. This clone was seen a few times. Which antigen it targets is not known. No base quality values were provided; no much bigger clone lies one nucleotide off. Libraries were constructed by the immunoSEQ multiplex PCR assay. The table comes from immuneACCESS by way of TCRdb, which keeps in-frame sequences with V and J called. Part of the clones is missing from these tables; in studies checked, under half for an unresolved V gene and the rest for unknown reasons. The sample profile shows over 650,000 clones; about 87% of them were found once. 0.009% to 0.0095% of the sample lies in the top ten. The data stem from a study of shared T cell receptors in the human thymus (dated by TCRdb to the early 2020s). At the level of the whole study: The study examined how self-reactive, shared T-cell receptor alpha chains are generated in the human thymus.

The germline ends are 16 bases apart after V is trimmed by 10 bases and J by 3 bases. Including the terminal cysteine and phenylalanine, the CDR3 comprises 14 residues. Of all the DNA, just the CDR3 is kept, 42 bases in frame from base 1. The germline V gene supplies CDR1 MDHEN and CDR2 SYDVKM. These data are also associated with another study on human thymus T cells. As the second study states: The donors were immunologically healthy infants in Finland who had open corrective cardiac surgery for congenital heart defects. Thymus tissue was collected as surgical resects that were removed during corrective cardiac surgery. V and J gene segment usage appeared biased in both thymic and peripheral blood repertoires. According to the related research, thymic TCR repertoires were highly overlapping among unrelated individuals. The study used roughly 8 infant thymus samples plus four related peripheral blood samples to characterize TCR alpha and beta repertoires. Donor ages ranged from roughly 7 to 250 days, and the cohort comprised about 6 male and a couple of female infants. Thymocytes were mechanically released from the tissue and were stored as pellets of roughly 9.5-30 million cells at -70 degrees C. A QIAsymphony instrument was used to extract genomic DNA from frozen cell pellets. Using the immunoSEQ multiplex PCR assay, the TCRB and TCRAD loci were amplified from a standardized quantity of quality-controlled genomic DNA. The amplicons covered the V(D)J region and were long enough to include the CDR3 and to identify the V and J genes. Through the commercial immunoSEQ service, the amplicons were sequenced on an Illumina platform. Primer bias and sequencing errors were corrected as previously described, and TCRAD and TCRB definitions were based on the IMGT database. Analysis of the repertoires was done with immunoSEQ Analyzer 3.0 and VDJTools and included basic statistics, V/J segment usage, diversity estimates, rarefaction and pairwise overlap. Diversity was estimated using the Chao1, ChaoE, Efron-Thisted, Shannon and inverse Simpson indices, and was also estimated on datasets down-sampled to the size of the smallest sample. Repertoire overlap used strict matching of CDR3 nucleotide sequence, V gene and J gene, with Jaccard-based multidimensional scaling clustering. On average, approximately 860,000 unique TCRB clonotypes were obtained from thymus samples, compared with some 84,000 from blood samples.

The sequencing sample was made of thymocytes. The rearrangement joined TRBV28 to TRBJ1-5; the D segment could be TRBD1, given 6 matching bases. The receptor was isolated from a boy less than two years old with a congenital heart defect. Donor details come from another sample of the same person, matched by shared clones. The CDR3 in this case is CATLGQGFNQPQHF. Read as DNA, the sequence is TGTGCCACGCTGGGGCAGGGGTTCAATCAGCCCCAGCATTTT.